The clone carrying this TCR beta chain was seen only once. The antigen is unknown. The data were obtained in a study of cytomegalovirus exposure and HLA in healthy donors. Study in general: Prior work identified 100 million to 130 million unique TCR beta sequences in approximately 180 million T cells.

Amplification used 60 Vbeta primers and 13 Jbeta primers. The protocol was immunoSEQ multiplex PCR, while the TCRdb copy is restricted to in-frame clones and leaves out a portion. The repertoire includes around 120,000 clones, over 60% of them detected once, and less than 3% sits in the top ten. V was clipped by 4 bases and J by 1 base, with 8 bases between them. Germline V CDR1 and CDR2: SGDLS, YYNGEE. This CDR3 has 13 residues. Notes on the study in general: The study designated about 180 TCR beta chains cytomegalovirus-associated. Because they were indistinguishable, some V segments, including TRBV6-2 and TRBV6-3, were excluded. According to an earlier analysis, most TCR beta V segments yielded productive rearrangements about 90% or about 30% of the time.

The receptor was isolated from a woman aged 40 to 50 in good health and CMV-seropositive. The genes are TRBV9 and TRBJ1-1; tentative D call: TRBD1 (5 bases). The sample comprised PBMCs. CDR3: CASSRGGNTEAFF. CDR3 sequence (DNA): TGTGCCAGCAGCCGGGGGGGGAACACTGAAGCTTTCTTT.